One and the same sample provided the 10 T cell receptor beta chains below, sequenced in a study of OX40 agonist ivuxolimab in advanced cancers. Profiling relied on immunoSEQ multiplex PCR, and the TCRdb table lists in-frame clones only, not all of them. This table holds about 70,000 clones, 65% to 85% found once. The material sequenced was CD4+ or CD8+ T cells sorted from blood, taken in a trial of the OX40 agonist ivuxolimab. The receptors were sampled from an adult with an advanced solid tumor such as melanoma, head and neck, liver or kidney cancer.

In this sample, this clone turned up once. J is TRBJ1-5 and V is TRBV5-6; D is undetermined. V dropped 2 bases and J dropped 3 bases, with 9 bases sitting between them. The length of the CDR3 is 14 residues. CDR1 is SGHDT and CDR2 is YYEEEE in the germline V gene. The DNA for the CDR3 is TGTGCCAGCAGCTTCCGAGGATTCAATCAGCCCCAGCATTTT. Translated, it gives CASSFRGFNQPQHF.

This clone was observed a single time. This sequence joins TRBV10-3 and TRBJ1-2, with D unclear. Germline V gives CDR1 ENHRY, CDR2 SYGVKD. The CDR3 length is 15 residues. V lost 4 bases, J lost 2 bases, and 14 bases lay in between. The CDR3 nucleotides read TGTGCCATCAGTGTAAACTCGGTCAACAACTATGGCTACACCTTC. This sequence encodes CAISVNSVNNYGYTF.

This clone was observed a few times. This rearrangement joins TRBV5-1 to TRBJ1-6; 7 nucleotides match TRBD1. This CDR3 has 14 amino acids. CDR1 and CDR2 from the germline V gene are SGHRS and YFSETQ. V shed 7 bases and J 5 bases; nucleotides not matched to a gene: 6. The CDR3 bases are TGCGCCAGCTGCCGGGACAGAAATAATTCACCCCTCCACTTT. It encodes CASCRDRNNSPLHF. The whole variable domain, filled in from reference TRBV5-1 and TRBJ1-6, reads KAGVTQTPRYLIKTRGQQVTLSCSPISGHRSVSWYQQTPGQGLQFLFEYFSETQRNKGNFPGRFSGRQFSNSRSEMNVSTLELGDSALYLCASCRDRNNSPLHFGNGTRLTVT.

The gene calls are TRBV7-9 and TRBJ2-3; D is possibly TRBD2 (6 bases). CDR1 and CDR2 (germline): SEHNR, FQNEAQ (reference sequence). With 2 bases removed from V and 1 base from J, the gap between germline ends came to 13 bases. The CDR3 has 16 residues. In DNA form, the CDR3 reads TGTGCCAGCAGCTTAAATTCGGGGGTCCGCACAGATACGCAGTATTTT. Amino acid sequence: CASSLNSGVRTDTQYF.

The chain employs TRBV19 and TRBJ1-4; D possibly corresponds to TRBD1 (6 bases). V was pared by 0 bases and J by 6 bases, with 14 bases between. Germline CDR1 and CDR2: LNHDA and SQIVND (reference sequence). The CDR3 contains 16 residues. The CDR3 is CASSIDLAGEDEKLFF. CDR3 nucleotides: TGTGCCAGTAGTATAGATCTTGCAGGGGAGGATGAAAAACTGTTTTTT.

The chain carries TRBV6-5 and TRBJ2-7, with D possibly being TRBD1 (6 bases). This CDR3 region has 14 residues. Germline V CDR1 and CDR2: MNHEY, SVGAGI. Trimming removed 10 bases at V and 1 base at J, with 17 bases between. The CDR3 DNA reads as TGTGCCACCAAGGACAGCCTCGAGTCCTACGAGCAGTACTTC. Protein sequence: CATKDSLESYEQYF.

This chain joins TRBV11-2 and TRBJ2-3; 9 positions match TRBD2. This CDR3 has 16 residues. V dropped 1 base and J dropped 7; count of bases not matched to a gene: 9. Germline V gene sequence: CDR1 SGHAT, CDR2 FQNNGV. The CDR3 region has the DNA TGTGCCAGCAGCTTAGGGGATAGCGGGGGCGGGAATACGCAGTATTTT. Protein product: CASSLGDSGGGNTQYF.

The chain has TRBV27 and TRBJ1-2, with 9 bases aligning to TRBD1. Germline CDR1 MNHEY, CDR2 SMNVEV (reference sequence). Trimming at V came to 5 bases and at J to 8 bases, leaving 12 bases not matched to a gene. CDR3 length: 15 amino acids. This CDR3 reads CASSSDRQGGGGYTF. CDR3 sequence (DNA): TGTGCCAGCAGTAGCGATCGACAGGGGGGAGGAGGCTACACCTTC.

The genes are TRBV6-4 and TRBJ2-5; no clear D. The J call may be faulty, since TRBJ2-7 better matches the DNA end. The germline V gene encodes CDR1 MRHNA and CDR2 SNTAGT. The length of the CDR3 is 14 residues. In DNA form, the CDR3 reads TGTGCCAGCAGTGATAGGTGGCGGTGCTACGAGCAGTACTTC. It translates to CASSDRWRCYEQYF.

The genes are TRBV5-6 and TRBJ1-2; TRBD1 matches at 8 bases. This CDR3 region has 15 residues. The ends lost 3 bases at V and 4 bases at J; junction bases unmatched: 8. Germline values: CDR1 SGHDT, CDR2 YYEEEE. CDR3 DNA: TGTGCCAGCAGCTACCGGGACAGGAGTTCCTATGGCTACACCTTC. This translates into CASSYRDRSSYGYTF.